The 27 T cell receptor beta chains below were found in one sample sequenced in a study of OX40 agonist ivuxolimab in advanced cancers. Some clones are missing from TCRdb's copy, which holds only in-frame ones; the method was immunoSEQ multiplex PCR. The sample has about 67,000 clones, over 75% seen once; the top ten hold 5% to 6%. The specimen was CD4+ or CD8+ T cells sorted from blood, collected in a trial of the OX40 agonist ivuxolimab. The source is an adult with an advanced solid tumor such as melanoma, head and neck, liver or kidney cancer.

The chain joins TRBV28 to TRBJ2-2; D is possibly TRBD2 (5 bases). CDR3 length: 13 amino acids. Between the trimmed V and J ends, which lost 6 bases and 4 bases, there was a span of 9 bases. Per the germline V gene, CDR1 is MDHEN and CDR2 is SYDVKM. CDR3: CASRTIITGELFF. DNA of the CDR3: TGTGCCAGCAGGACTATTATCACCGGGGAGCTGTTTTTT.

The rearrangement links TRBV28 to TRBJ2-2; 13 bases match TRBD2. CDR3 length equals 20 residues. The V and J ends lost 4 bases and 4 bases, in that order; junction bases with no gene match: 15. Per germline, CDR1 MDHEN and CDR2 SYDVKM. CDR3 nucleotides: TGTGCCAGCAGTTCGTACCCGAGACTAGCGGGAGGCCGCCGCACCGGGGAGCTGTTTTTT. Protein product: CASSSYPRLAGGRRTGELFF.

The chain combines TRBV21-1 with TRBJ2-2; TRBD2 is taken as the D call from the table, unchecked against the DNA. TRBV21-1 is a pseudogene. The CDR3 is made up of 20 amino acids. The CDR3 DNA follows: TGTGCCAGCAGCAAACATGGGCGGGAGAGCCCCTCACACAACACCGGGGAGCTGTTTTTT. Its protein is CASSKHGRESPSHNTGELFF.

The chain's CDR3 is CASSIRILGTRNPTEAFF. For the CDR3, the DNA is TGTGCCAGTAGTATCCGTATACTTGGCACTCGCAACCCCACTGAAGCTTTCTTT. The rearrangement uses TRBV19 and TRBJ1-1; unclear D gene. Germline V lookup: CDR1 LNHDA, CDR2 SQIVND (reference sequence). Trimming removed 3 bases at V and 4 bases at J, with 24 bases between. The CDR3 spans 18 residues.

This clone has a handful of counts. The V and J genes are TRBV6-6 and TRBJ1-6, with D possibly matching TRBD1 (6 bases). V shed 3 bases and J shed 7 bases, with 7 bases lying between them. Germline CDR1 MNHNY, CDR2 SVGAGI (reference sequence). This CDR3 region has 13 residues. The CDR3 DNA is TGTGCCAGCAGTTATGACAGGAATTCACCCCTCCACTTT. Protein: CASSYDRNSPLHF.

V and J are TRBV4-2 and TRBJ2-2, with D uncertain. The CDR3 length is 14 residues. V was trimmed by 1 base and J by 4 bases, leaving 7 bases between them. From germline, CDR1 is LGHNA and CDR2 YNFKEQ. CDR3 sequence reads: CASSQGRSTGELFF. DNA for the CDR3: TGTGCCAGCAGCCAAGGCAGGTCCACCGGGGAGCTGTTTTTT.

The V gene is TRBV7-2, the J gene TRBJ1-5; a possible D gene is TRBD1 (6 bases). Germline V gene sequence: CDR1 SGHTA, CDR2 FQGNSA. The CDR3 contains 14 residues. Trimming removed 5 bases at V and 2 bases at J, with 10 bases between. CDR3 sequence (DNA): TGTGCCAGCAGCCTACAGGGAGGCAATCAGCCCCAGCATTTT. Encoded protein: CASSLQGGNQPQHF.

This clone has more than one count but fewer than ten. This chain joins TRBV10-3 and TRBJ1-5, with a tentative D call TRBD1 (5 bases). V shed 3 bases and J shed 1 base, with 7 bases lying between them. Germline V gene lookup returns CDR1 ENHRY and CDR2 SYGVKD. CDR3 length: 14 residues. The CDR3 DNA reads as TGTGCCATCAGTGACAGGGTAAGCAATCAGCCCCAGCATTTT. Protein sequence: CAISDRVSNQPQHF.

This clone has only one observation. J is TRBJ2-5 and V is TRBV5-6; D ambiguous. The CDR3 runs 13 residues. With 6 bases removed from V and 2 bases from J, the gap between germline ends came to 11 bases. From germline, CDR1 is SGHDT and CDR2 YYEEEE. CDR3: CASKQGNQETQYF. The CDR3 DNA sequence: TGTGCCAGCAAACAAGGGAATCAAGAGACCCAGTACTTC. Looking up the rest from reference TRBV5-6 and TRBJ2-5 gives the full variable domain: DAGVTQSPTHLIKTRGQQVTLRCSPKSGHDTVSWYQQALGQGPQFIFQYYEEEERQRGNFPDRFSGHQFPNYSSELNVNALLLGDSALYLCASKQGNQETQYFGPGTRLLVL.

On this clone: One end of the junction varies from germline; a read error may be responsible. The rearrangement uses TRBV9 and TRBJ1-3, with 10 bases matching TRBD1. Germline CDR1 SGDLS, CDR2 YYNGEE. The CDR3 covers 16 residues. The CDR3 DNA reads TGTGCCAGCAGTCGACCCGGGACAGGGGCTGGGAACACCATATATTTT. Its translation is CASSRPGTGAGNTIYF.

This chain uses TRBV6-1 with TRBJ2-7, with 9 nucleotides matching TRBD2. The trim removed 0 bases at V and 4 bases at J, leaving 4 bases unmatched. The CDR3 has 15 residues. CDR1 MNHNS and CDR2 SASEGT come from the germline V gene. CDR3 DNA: TGTGCCAGCAGTGAAGCACTAGCGGGCCCATACGAGCAGTACGTC. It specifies CASSEALAGPYEQYV.

CDR3 residues: CASSPTGFIGNTIYF. CDR3 nucleotide sequence: TGTGCCAGCAGTCCGACAGGGTTCATTGGAAACACCATATATTTT. The V call is TRBV28, the J call TRBJ1-3, with 7 nucleotides matching TRBD1. Germline lookup yields CDR1 MDHEN and CDR2 SYDVKM. The CDR3 has 15 amino acids. J was trimmed by 3 bases and V by 5 bases; bases with no gene match: 7.

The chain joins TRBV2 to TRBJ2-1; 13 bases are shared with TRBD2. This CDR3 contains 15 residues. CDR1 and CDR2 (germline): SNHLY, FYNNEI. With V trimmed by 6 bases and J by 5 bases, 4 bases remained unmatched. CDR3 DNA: TGTGCCAGCAGAGAGGGACTAGCGGGGCACAATGAGCAGTTCTTC. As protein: CASREGLAGHNEQFF.

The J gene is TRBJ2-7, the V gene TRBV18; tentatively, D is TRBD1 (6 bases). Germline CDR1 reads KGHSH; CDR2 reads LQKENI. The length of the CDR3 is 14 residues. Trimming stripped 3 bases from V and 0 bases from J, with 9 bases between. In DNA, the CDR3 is TGTGCCAGCTCACCGTGGGACACCTCCTACGAGCAGTACTTC. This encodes CASSPWDTSYEQYF.

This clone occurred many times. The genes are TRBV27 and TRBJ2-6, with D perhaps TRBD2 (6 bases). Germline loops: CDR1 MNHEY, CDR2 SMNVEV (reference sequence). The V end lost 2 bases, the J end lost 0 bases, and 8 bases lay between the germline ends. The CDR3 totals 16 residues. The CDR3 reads CASSLLGGSGANVLTF. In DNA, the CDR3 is TGTGCCAGCAGTTTACTGGGGGGCTCTGGGGCCAACGTCCTGACTTTC.

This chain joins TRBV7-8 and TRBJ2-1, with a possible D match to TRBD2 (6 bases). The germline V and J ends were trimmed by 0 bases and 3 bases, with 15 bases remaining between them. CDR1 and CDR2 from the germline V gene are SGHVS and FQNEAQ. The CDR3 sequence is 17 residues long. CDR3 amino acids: CASSLAGERGFYNEQFF. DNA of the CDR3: TGTGCCAGCAGCTTAGCAGGGGAACGGGGGTTCTACAATGAGCAGTTCTTC.

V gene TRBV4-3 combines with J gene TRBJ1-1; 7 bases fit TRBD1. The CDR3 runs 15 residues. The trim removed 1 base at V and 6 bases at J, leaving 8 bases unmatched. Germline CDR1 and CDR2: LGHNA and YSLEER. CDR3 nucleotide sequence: TGCGCCAGCAGCCAAGCCCAGGGGGGGGGCTCTGAAGCTTTCTTT. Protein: CASSQAQGGGSEAFF.

CDR3 region: CSVVTGMRSTEAFF. CDR3 coding DNA: TGCAGCGTGGTTACAGGGATGAGGAGCACTGAAGCTTTCTTT. The chain joins TRBV29-1 to TRBJ1-1; weak D call: TRBD1 (6 bases). The germline V gene encodes CDR1 SQVTM and CDR2 ANQGSEA. The CDR3 totals 14 residues. Trimming left V 6 bases short and J 4 bases short, with 18 bases between.

CDR3 DNA sequence: TGCAGCGTTGTGCTTAGCCGGACAGGGACAATCCCTTACGAGCAGTACTTC. It translates to CSVVLSRTGTIPYEQYF. The rearrangement joins TRBV29-1 to TRBJ2-7; 8 positions agree with TRBD1. Unmatched junction bases numbered 18, after V lost 4 bases and J lost 4 bases. This CDR3 has 17 residues. Germline CDR1 is SQVTM and CDR2 is ANQGSEA.

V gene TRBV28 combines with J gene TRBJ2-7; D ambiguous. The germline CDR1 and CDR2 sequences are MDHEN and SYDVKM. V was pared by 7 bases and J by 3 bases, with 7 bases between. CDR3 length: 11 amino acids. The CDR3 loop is CASIGLYEQYF. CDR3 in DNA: TGTGCCAGCATAGGGCTCTACGAGCAGTACTTC.

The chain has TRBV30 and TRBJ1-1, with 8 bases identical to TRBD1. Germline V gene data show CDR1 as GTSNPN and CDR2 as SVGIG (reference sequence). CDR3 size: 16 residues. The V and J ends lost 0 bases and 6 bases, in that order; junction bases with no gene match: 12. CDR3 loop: CAWSVLSRTGYAEAFF. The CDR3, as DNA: TGTGCCTGGAGTGTACTCAGTAGGACAGGGTACGCTGAAGCTTTCTTT.

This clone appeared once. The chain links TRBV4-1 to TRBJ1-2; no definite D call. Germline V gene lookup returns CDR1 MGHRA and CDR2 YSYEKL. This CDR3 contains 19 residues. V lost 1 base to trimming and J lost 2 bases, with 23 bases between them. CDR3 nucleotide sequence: TGCGCCAGCAGCCAAGTTTTTCACACCTCTCGAGACTTAAACTATGGCTACACCTTC. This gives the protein CASSQVFHTSRDLNYGYTF.

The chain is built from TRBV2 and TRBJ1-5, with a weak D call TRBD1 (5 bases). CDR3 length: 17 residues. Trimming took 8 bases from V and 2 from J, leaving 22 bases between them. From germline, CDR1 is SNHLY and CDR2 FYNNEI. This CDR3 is CASSRSSTAVGNQPQHF. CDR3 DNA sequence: TGTGCCAGCTCGCGATCCTCGACAGCGGTAGGCAATCAGCCCCAGCATTTT. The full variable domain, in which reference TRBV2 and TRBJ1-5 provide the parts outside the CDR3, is EPEVTQTPSHQVTQMGQEVILRCVPISNHLYFYWYRQILGQKVEFLVSFYNNEISEKSEIFDDQFSVERPDGSNFTLKIRSTKLEDSAMYFCASSRSSTAVGNQPQHFGDGTRLSIL.

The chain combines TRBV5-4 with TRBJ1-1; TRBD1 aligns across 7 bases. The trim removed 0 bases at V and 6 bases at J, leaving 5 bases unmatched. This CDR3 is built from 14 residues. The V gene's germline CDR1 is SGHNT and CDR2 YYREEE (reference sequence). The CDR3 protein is CASSLGQGGSEAFF. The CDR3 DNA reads TGTGCCAGCAGCTTGGGTCAGGGGGGCTCTGAAGCTTTCTTT.

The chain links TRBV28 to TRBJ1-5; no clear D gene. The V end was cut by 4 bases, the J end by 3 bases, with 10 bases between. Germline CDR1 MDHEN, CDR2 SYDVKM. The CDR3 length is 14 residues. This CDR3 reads CASSSPGTNQPQHF. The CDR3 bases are TGTGCCAGCAGTTCGCCAGGCACCAATCAGCCCCAGCATTTT.

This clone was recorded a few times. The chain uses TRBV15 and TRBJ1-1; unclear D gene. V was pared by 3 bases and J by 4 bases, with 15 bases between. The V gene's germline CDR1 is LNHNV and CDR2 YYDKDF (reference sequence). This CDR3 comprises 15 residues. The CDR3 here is CATSSGRGGGTEAFF. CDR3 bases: TGTGCCACCAGCAGCGGAAGAGGAGGCGGCACTGAAGCTTTCTTT.

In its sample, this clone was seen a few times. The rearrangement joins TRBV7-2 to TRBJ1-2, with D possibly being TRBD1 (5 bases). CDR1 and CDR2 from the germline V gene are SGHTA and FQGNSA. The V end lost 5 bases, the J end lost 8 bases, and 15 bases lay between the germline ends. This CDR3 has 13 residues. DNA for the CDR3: TGTGCCAGCAGCACAGGCAGGCGAGGGGGCTACACCTTC. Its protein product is CASSTGRRGGYTF.